This entry lists 32 T cell receptor beta chains sequenced from one sample in a study of Tregs in tolerant kidney transplant recipients. TCRdb keeps only in-frame clones here, not all; method: immunoSEQ multiplex PCR. This specimen shows tens of thousands of clones; the ten leading clones hold roughly 0.89%. The specimen comprised CD4+ T cells from blood, sampled before the transplant. The receptors here all came from a human donor who received a combined kidney and bone marrow transplant.

About this clone: The read is 3 residues too short to cover the CDR3 end, so that end is filled in from the germline J gene. V gene TRBV19 combines with J gene TRBJ1-4, with D unclear. V was trimmed by 5 bases and J by 7 bases, leaving 14 bases between them. Germline loops: CDR1 LNHDA, CDR2 SQIVND (reference sequence). The CDR3 runs 14 residues. CDR3 in amino acids: CASSDIWPGEKLFF. CDR3 DNA, as far as it was read: TGTGCCAGTAGTGATATTTGGCCGGGTGAAAAA. The full variable domain, with the rest looked up from reference TRBV19 and TRBJ1-4, is DGGITQSPKYLFRKEGQNVTLSCEQNLNHDAMYWYRQDPGQGLRLIYYSQIVNDFQKGDIAEGYSVSREKKESFPLTVTSAQKNPTAFYLCASSDIWPGEKLFFGSGTQLSVL.

On this clone itself: The sequence runs out 3 residues before the end of the CDR3; the remainder is reconstructed from the germline J gene. The chain joins TRBV5-1 to TRBJ2-3; tentatively, D is TRBD1 (6 bases). V was shortened by 5 bases and J by 2 bases, with 15 bases between the two germline ends. The CDR3 runs 15 residues. In germline, CDR1 is SGHRS, CDR2 YFSETQ. CDR3 residues: CASRSRTEYTDTQYF. CDR3 DNA (partial): TGCGCCAGCAGATCGCGGACAGAGTACACAGATACG. The variable domain in full, completed from reference TRBV5-1 and TRBJ2-3, reads KAGVTQTPRYLIKTRGQQVTLSCSPISGHRSVSWYQQTPGQGLQFLFEYFSETQRNKGNFPGRFSGRQFSNSRSEMNVSTLELGDSALYLCASRSRTEYTDTQYFGPGTRLTVL.

As concerns this clone: Read coverage stops 3 residues before the CDR3 terminus; the germline J gene supplies the remainder. The chain uses TRBV2 and TRBJ2-7; tentatively, D is TRBD1 (5 bases). Deletions cut 6 bases from V and 3 bases from J, with 12 bases between. Germline CDR1 is SNHLY and CDR2 is FYNNEI. This CDR3 spans 13 amino acids. CDR3 in amino acids: CASSRAALYEQYF. The covered CDR3 bases are TGTGCCAGCAGCAGGGCGGCCCTCTACGAG. The full variable domain, completed using reference TRBV2 and TRBJ2-7, is EPEVTQTPSHQVTQMGQEVILRCVPISNHLYFYWYRQILGQKVEFLVSFYNNEISEKSEIFDDQFSVERPDGSNFTLKIRSTKLEDSAMYFCASSRAALYEQYFGPGTRLTVT.

On this clone: The read stops 3 residues short of the end of the CDR3; the missing end is completed from the germline J gene. This rearrangement joins TRBV19 to TRBJ1-5; unclear D gene. The germline V gene has CDR1 LNHDA and CDR2 SQIVND (reference sequence). There are 18 residues in the CDR3. The germline V and J ends were trimmed by 5 bases and 0 bases, with 20 bases remaining between them. The part of the CDR3 DNA that was read is TGTGCCAGTAGTCCTATAAGGGTGATTCCGGATAGCAATCAGCCC. Residues: CASSPIRVIPDSNQP. The whole CDR3 reads CASSPIRVIPDSNQPQHF.

Worth noting for this clone: The read comes to an end 3 residues before the CDR3 does, leaving the germline J gene to fill in the end. The rearrangement uses TRBV13 and TRBJ1-5, with 10 bases identical to TRBD1. J lost 6 bases, V lost 5 bases, and 4 bases had no gene match. The CDR3 spans 14 residues. The germline CDR1 and CDR2 sequences are PRHDT and FYEKMQ (reference sequence). CDR3 DNA (partial): TGTGCCAGCAGCCGACAGGGGGCGGGTCAGCCC. Its protein is CASSRQGAGQP. The entire CDR3 sequence reads CASSRQGAGQPQHF.

As concerns this clone: The read falls 3 residues short of the CDR3 end, and the missing part is taken from the germline J gene. The J gene is TRBJ2-7, the V gene TRBV19; 7 positions match TRBD1. Trimming at V came to 1 base and at J to 0 bases, leaving 0 bases not matched to a gene. Germline loops: CDR1 LNHDA, CDR2 SQIVND (reference sequence). There are 14 residues in the CDR3. The CDR3: CASSIGQGSYEQYF. The CDR3 DNA, read in part, is TGTGCCAGTAGTATAGGACAGGGCTCCTACGAG.

With regard to this clone: The read terminates 3 residues before the CDR3 end, so the remaining end is supplied by the germline J gene. The V call is TRBV7-6, the J call TRBJ2-7; TRBD1 aligns across 11 bases. Per the germline V gene, CDR1 is SGHVS and CDR2 is FNYEAQ. The CDR3 runs to 15 residues. Losses at the gene ends were 5 bases for V and 4 bases for J; bases not matched to a gene: 7. CDR3 DNA, as far as it was read: TGTGCCAGCAGCCCATCCCGGGACAGGGGGTACGAG. It codes for CASSPSRDRGYE. The whole CDR3 sequence reads CASSPSRDRGYEQYF.

As concerns this clone: Read sequence stops 3 residues before the CDR3 end, and the germline J gene provides the missing end. This sequence joins TRBV19 and TRBJ1-1; D unresolved. This CDR3 spans 14 amino acids. Germline lookup yields CDR1 LNHDA and CDR2 SQIVND (reference sequence). Trimming took 8 bases from V and 0 from J, leaving 13 bases between them. The part of the CDR3 DNA that was read is TGTGCCAGTTCTCCCCGTACGGTGAACACTGAA. This sequence encodes CASSPRTVNTE. The full CDR3 sequence reads CASSPRTVNTEAFF.

CDR3 DNA (partial): TGTGCCAGCAGCGACACTAGCGGGAGGCCCTACGAG. Translated, it gives CASSDTSGRPYE. The full-length CDR3 reads as CASSDTSGRPYEQYF. J is TRBJ2-7 and V is TRBV7-8; 12 bases are shared with TRBD2. The sequenced fragment ends 3 residues before the CDR3 boundary, so the rest is inferred from the germline J gene. Germline loops: CDR1 SGHVS, CDR2 FQNEAQ. J was trimmed by 2 bases and V by 5 bases; bases with no gene match: 4. CDR3 length: 15 residues.

About this clone: Read data end 3 residues before the CDR3 end; the end is taken from the germline J gene. The chain has TRBV7-2 and TRBJ2-1; TRBD2 aligns across 10 bases. V shed 0 bases and J 6 bases; nucleotides not matched to a gene: 5. This CDR3 contains 16 residues. From germline, CDR1 is SGHTA and CDR2 FQGNSA. CDR3 bases read: TGTGCCAGCAGCTTAGCTAGCCTAGCGGGGGCCAATGAG. Residues: CASSLASLAGANE. The entire CDR3 protein reads CASSLASLAGANEQFF.

To note about this clone: Read data end 3 residues before the CDR3 end; the end is taken from the germline J gene. The rearrangement joins TRBV20-1 to TRBJ1-4, with TRBD1 matching over 8 bases. V shed 0 bases and J 7 bases; nucleotides not matched to a gene: 7. Germline lookup yields CDR1 DFQATT and CDR2 SNEGSKA (reference sequence). The CDR3 covers 15 residues. CDR3 DNA, as far as it was read: TGCAGTGCTAGAGATCACAGGGGGAACGTTGAAAAA. Its translation: CSARDHRGNVEK. The full CDR3 protein is CSARDHRGNVEKLFF.

Notes on this clone: The read terminates 3 residues before the CDR3 end, so the remaining end is supplied by the germline J gene. The rearrangement joins TRBV5-6 to TRBJ1-2; 7 nucleotides line up with TRBD1. V dropped 3 bases and J dropped 4; count of bases not matched to a gene: 6. The CDR3 runs 14 residues. Germline V CDR1 and CDR2: SGHDT, YYEEEE. Partial CDR3 DNA: TGTGCCAGCAGCTATAGACAGGGTGGCTATGGC. The encoded protein is CASSYRQGGYG. In full, the CDR3 is CASSYRQGGYGYTF.

Turning to this clone: Read sequence stops 3 residues before the CDR3 end, and the germline J gene provides the missing end. V gene TRBV5-1 combines with J gene TRBJ2-2; maybe TRBD2 (6 bases). Germline CDR1 is SGHRS and CDR2 is YFSETQ. This CDR3 spans 15 amino acids. The DNA read from the CDR3 is TGCGCCAGCAGCCCGGGACTGACTCAGAATGAAAAG. It encodes CASSPGLTQNEK. In full, the CDR3 is CASSPGLTQNEKLFF.

On this clone itself: The read falls 3 residues short of the CDR3 end, and the missing part is taken from the germline J gene. This sequence joins TRBV6-1 and TRBJ1-4; D ambiguous. The CDR3 is 14 residues long. Trimming left V 2 bases short and J 8 bases short, with 12 bases between. The V gene's germline CDR1 is MNHNS and CDR2 SASEGT. Incomplete CDR3 DNA: TGTGCCAGCAGTGAAATCGGGGATCAGGAAAAA. It encodes CASSEIGDQEK. The CDR3 reads in full as CASSEIGDQEKLFF.

Regarding this clone: The observed sequence ends 3 residues before the CDR3 terminus, with the missing tail filled in from the germline J gene. The chain couples TRBV19 to TRBJ2-5; 7 positions match TRBD1. Germline CDR1 and CDR2: LNHDA and SQIVND (reference sequence). CDR3 size: 12 residues. V was clipped by 6 bases and J by 4 bases; unmatched bases: 2. The CDR3 is CASSPGGETQYF. The sequenced CDR3 bases are TGTGCCAGTAGCCCAGGGGGAGAGACC. Drawing the rest from reference TRBV19 and TRBJ2-5, the complete variable domain is DGGITQSPKYLFRKEGQNVTLSCEQNLNHDAMYWYRQDPGQGLRLIYYSQIVNDFQKGDIAEGYSVSREKKESFPLTVTSAQKNPTAFYLCASSPGGETQYFGPGTRLLVL.

In the case of this clone: The read falls 3 residues short of the CDR3 end, and the missing part is taken from the germline J gene. The chain couples TRBV20-1 to TRBJ2-7; 9 bases match TRBD1. The J segment lost 6 bases and the V segment lost 6 bases, leaving 6 bases of the junction unmatched. The length of the CDR3 is 12 residues. The germline CDR1 and CDR2 sequences are DFQATT and SNEGSKA (reference sequence). This CDR3 is CSARDRASEQYF. The sequenced CDR3 bases are TGCAGTGCAAGGGACAGGGCCAGCGAG.

With respect to this clone: The CDR3 goes on 3 residues after the read ends, and that part is filled in from the germline J gene. The chain uses TRBV2 and TRBJ2-3; TRBD1 matches at 9 bases. CDR1 is SNHLY and CDR2 is FYNNEI in the germline V gene. With V trimmed by 8 bases and J by 8 bases, 8 bases remained unmatched. This CDR3 spans 13 amino acids. The CDR3 sequence: CASCDRGFGTQYF. CDR3 bases read: TGTGCCAGCTGCGACAGGGGGTTCGGTACG.

CDR3 bases read: TGTGCCAGCAGCTTAATGGGGGGAACGAACACTGAA. Its protein product is CASSLMGGTNTE. The whole CDR3 sequence is CASSLMGGTNTEAFF. The rearrangement links TRBV7-2 to TRBJ1-1; TRBD1 might be the D (5 bases). The read stops 3 residues short of the end of the CDR3; the missing end is completed from the germline J gene. Deletions cut 2 bases from V and 1 base from J, with 11 bases between. The CDR3 consists of 15 residues. The V gene's germline CDR1 is SGHTA and CDR2 FQGNSA.

With regard to this clone: The DNA ends 3 residues before the CDR3 does, and the rest of the CDR3 is filled in from the germline J gene. V is TRBV5-1 and J is TRBJ2-2; possible D gene TRBD2, 6 bases. CDR1 SGHRS and CDR2 YFSETQ come from the germline V gene. The V and J ends lost 5 bases and 0 bases respectively, with 8 bases between them. This CDR3 comprises 14 residues. The CDR3 sequence is CASSSGANTGELFF. The CDR3 DNA, read in part, is TGCGCCAGCAGTTCGGGGGCGAACACCGGGGAG.

CDR3 sequence reads: CASSLAALQGGYTF. The sequenced CDR3 bases are TGTGCCAGCAGCTTAGCGGCCTTACAGGGCGGC. The chain uses TRBV7-2 and TRBJ1-2; TRBD1 is a possible D gene (6 bases). Read data end 3 residues before the CDR3 end; the end is taken from the germline J gene. The CDR3 sequence is 14 residues long. Germline assignment: CDR1 SGHTA and CDR2 FQGNSA.

Worth noting for this clone: Coverage ceases 3 residues before the CDR3 finishes, and the germline J gene fills in the end. The V and J genes are TRBV19 and TRBJ1-2; 9 nucleotides agree with TRBD1. This CDR3 region has 16 residues. Germline V gene lookup returns CDR1 LNHDA and CDR2 SQIVND (reference sequence). V shed 4 bases, J shed 2 bases, and the junction held 8 bases outside the gene matches. CDR3 protein: CASSTMRQGGNYGYTF. CDR3 DNA (partial): TGTGCCAGTAGTACTATGAGACAGGGGGGGAACTATGGC.

With respect to this clone: Read coverage stops 3 residues before the CDR3 terminus; the germline J gene supplies the remainder. The chain couples TRBV7-6 to TRBJ1-4, with D tentatively TRBD1 (5 bases). This CDR3 has 15 residues. Germline CDR1 reads SGHVS; CDR2 reads FNYEAQ. Trimming left V 0 bases short and J 6 bases short, with 11 bases between. The covered CDR3 bases are TGTGCCAGCAGCTTAGCGAATGAGGGGCATGAAAAA. The encoded protein is CASSLANEGHEK. The whole CDR3 region reads CASSLANEGHEKLFF.

As regards this clone: From the germline J gene comes the end of the CDR3, since the read stops 3 residues before it. The gene calls are TRBV18 and TRBJ2-1; possibly TRBD2 for D (6 bases). V lost 0 bases and J 7 bases, leaving 10 bases between the germline ends. Per the germline V gene, CDR1 is KGHSH and CDR2 is LQKENI. The CDR3 extends over 14 amino acids. The CDR3 sequence is CASSPPEGPNEQFF. CDR3 DNA, as far as it was read: TGTGCCAGCTCACCACCGGAGGGGCCTAATGAG.

The CDR3 DNA, read in part, is TGTGCCAGCAGCCTTGACGGGAACTATGGC. Protein: CASSLDGNYG. The full CDR3 is CASSLDGNYGYTF. The chain employs TRBV2 and TRBJ1-2; D is unresolved. The read ends 3 residues early relative to the CDR3; the germline J gene fills the gap. This CDR3 is built from 13 residues. Trimming took off 6 bases at V and 2 bases at J, with 10 bases between the two ends. Germline CDR1 SNHLY, CDR2 FYNNEI.

For this clone: The sequence runs out 3 residues before the end of the CDR3; the remainder is reconstructed from the germline J gene. The chain has TRBV5-6 and TRBJ1-2; tentative D call: TRBD1 (6 bases). Trimming removed 0 bases at V and 2 bases at J, with 8 bases between. Germline lookup yields CDR1 SGHDT and CDR2 YYEEEE. The CDR3 length is 14 residues. The CDR3 reads CASSLDQGNYGYTF. CDR3 bases read: TGTGCCAGCAGCTTGGACCAGGGGAACTATGGC.

This CDR3 is CASSPAGVVQTQYF. Incomplete CDR3 DNA: TGTGCCAGCTCACCAGCAGGGGTGGTCCAGACC. The chain combines TRBV18 with TRBJ2-5, with D maybe TRBD1 (6 bases). From the germline J gene comes the end of the CDR3, since the read stops 3 residues before it. The CDR3 is made up of 14 amino acids. Germline-derived CDR1 and CDR2 are KGHSH and LQKENI. Trimming left V 2 bases short and J 6 bases short, with 13 bases between.

With regard to this clone: The read finishes 3 residues shy of the CDR3 end, and the germline J gene is used to complete it. The chain links TRBV19 to TRBJ1-1, with TRBD1 matching over 9 bases. Trimming removed 5 bases from V and 5 bases from J; junction bases left unmatched: 9. CDR3 length: 15 amino acids. Germline V gene sequence: CDR1 LNHDA, CDR2 SQIVND (reference sequence). This CDR3 reads CASSPNRGQGTEAFF. CDR3 bases read: TGTGCCAGTAGTCCCAACAGGGGGCAGGGGACTGAA. Supplemented by reference TRBV19 and TRBJ1-1, the full variable domain reads DGGITQSPKYLFRKEGQNVTLSCEQNLNHDAMYWYRQDPGQGLRLIYYSQIVNDFQKGDIAEGYSVSREKKESFPLTVTSAQKNPTAFYLCASSPNRGQGTEAFFGQGTRLTVV.

In the case of this clone: From the germline J gene comes the end of the CDR3, since the read stops 3 residues before it. The V call is TRBV19, the J call TRBJ1-2, with 8 nucleotides matching TRBD1. The CDR3 runs 15 residues. Germline lookup yields CDR1 LNHDA and CDR2 SQIVND (reference sequence). V lost 3 bases, J lost 7 bases, and 10 bases stayed unmatched. The sequenced CDR3 bases are TGTGCCAGTAGTATTACTCGGACAGGGCGGCCTGGC. Translated: CASSITRTGRPG. The full CDR3 protein reads CASSITRTGRPGYTF.

Remarks on this clone: The read gets to within 3 residues of the CDR3 end, and the germline J gene fills in the rest. The V call is TRBV18, the J call TRBJ2-7, with a weak D call TRBD2 (6 bases). This CDR3 comprises 15 residues. CDR1 KGHSH and CDR2 LQKENI come from the germline V gene. V was trimmed by 4 bases and J by 5 bases, leaving 18 bases between them. Partial CDR3 DNA: TGTGCCAGCTCACGACCGGGACTCTTAGGCAACGAG. Protein: CASSRPGLLGNE. The full-length CDR3 reads as CASSRPGLLGNEQYF.

On this clone: The CDR3 end is not reached by the read, which stops 3 residues before it; the germline J gene fills it in. The V gene is TRBV10-3, the J gene TRBJ2-5; 7 bases align to TRBD2. V was clipped by 3 bases and J by 2 bases; unmatched bases: 9. The CDR3 contains 16 residues. The V gene's germline CDR1 is ENHRY and CDR2 SYGVKD. CDR3 in amino acids: CAISDTVRGKQETQYF. CDR3 DNA (partial): TGTGCCATCAGTGACACAGTGCGGGGGAAACAAGAGACC.

Remarks on this clone: The read is 3 residues too short to cover the CDR3 end, so that end is filled in from the germline J gene. V and J are TRBV5-1 and TRBJ2-1, with a weak D call TRBD2 (6 bases). Per the germline V gene, CDR1 is SGHRS and CDR2 is YFSETQ. This CDR3 has 15 amino acids. Trimming took 0 bases from V and 4 from J, leaving 11 bases between them. CDR3 protein: CASSLVGGQYNEQFF. CDR3 bases read: TGCGCCAGCAGCTTGGTGGGGGGTCAGTACAATGAG.

Of note for this clone: The CDR3 end lies 3 residues beyond the end of the read and is filled in from the germline J gene. The J gene is TRBJ1-1, the V gene TRBV19; 7 bases agree with TRBD1. The germline V gene has CDR1 LNHDA and CDR2 SQIVND (reference sequence). The CDR3 has 14 residues. Germline trimming cut 8 bases from V and 0 bases from J; bases unmatched to any gene: 6. CDR3 loop: CASVQTGMNTEAFF. Partial CDR3 DNA: TGTGCCAGTGTTCAGACAGGGATGAACACTGAA. Looking up the rest from reference TRBV19 and TRBJ1-1 gives the full variable domain: DGGITQSPKYLFRKEGQNVTLSCEQNLNHDAMYWYRQDPGQGLRLIYYSQIVNDFQKGDIAEGYSVSREKKESFPLTVTSAQKNPTAFYLCASVQTGMNTEAFFGQGTRLTVV.